A selection of T cell receptor beta chains follows, all from one sample in a study of cytomegalovirus exposure and HLA in healthy donors. Libraries were prepared by immunoSEQ multiplex PCR; TCRdb keeps only in-frame clonotypes and omits some of them. The table has some 100,000 clones, about 83% seen once. Material for sequencing was PBMCs. The receptors shown here come from a female donor in good health and CMV-seronegative. CDR3s leave out the opening cysteine and the closing phenylalanine or tryptophan. The order of the fields is CDR3 protein, J gene, V gene.

ASSGDRGEVLT	TRBJ2-6	TRBV9
ASSYSAGGSPLH	TRBJ1-6	TRBV6-5
ASSFSSKNTEAF	TRBJ1-1	TRBV7-8
ASSLASPGAQY	TRBJ2-3	TRBV6-5
ASSVGGVGTKLRNEQF	TRBJ2-1	TRBV9
ASSESQGTNEKLF	TRBJ1-4	TRBV6-1
ASSEGGYTQY	TRBJ2-3	TRBV6-1
ASSTPGGPGNYGYT	TRBJ1-2	TRBV19
AWSVVPDSSGNTIY	TRBJ1-3	TRBV30
ASSQETGTGTYEQY	TRBJ2-7	TRBV4-3
ASSQDSLSGNTIY	TRBJ1-3	TRBV4-3
ASSASGQGNTEAF	TRBJ1-1	TRBV9
ASSRRQDTGELF	TRBJ2-2	TRBV7-2
ASIQYGLATESTNEKLF	TRBJ1-4	TRBV19
ASSRLGLYYNEQF	TRBJ2-1	TRBV14
ASSFRRPARGGEKLF	TRBJ1-4	TRBV7-9
ASSGQGGNTEAF	TRBJ1-1	TRBV21-1
ASSPGQGGYEQY	TRBJ2-7	TRBV7-2
AWSVGLDTQY	TRBJ2-3	TRBV30
ATSRGGQGPLGYT	TRBJ1-2	TRBV15
ASSQDEYAGDLSPYEQY	TRBJ2-7	TRBV4-3
ASSEPGGGDTQY	TRBJ2-3	TRBV6-1
SSSPGQTKAF	TRBJ1-1	TRBV7-9
ASSLGGRPEKLF	TRBJ1-4	TRBV5-6
ASSVGTGGYGYT	TRBJ1-2	TRBV2
ASSLDSRTSSIFTGELF	TRBJ2-2	TRBV5-1
ASSEAPGSQPQH	TRBJ1-5	TRBV6-1
ASGKRGVLDRVAATNEKLF	TRBJ1-4	TRBV12-5
ASSVATTANTGELF	TRBJ2-2	TRBV9
ASSSTGIGEKLF	TRBJ1-4	TRBV27
ASSQEPQYNEQF	TRBJ2-1	TRBV4-1
ASSHQTIQETQY	TRBJ2-5	TRBV5-8
ASRGTGSGYSGYT	TRBJ1-2	TRBV27
ASSIAATEGGYT	TRBJ1-2	TRBV19
ASSLARDRAGEQY	-	TRBV7-8
ASSYSLVGGTEAF	TRBJ1-1	TRBV6-5
SVAPRRDRNYEQY	-	TRBV29-1
ASSYLIQGYEQY	TRBJ2-7	TRBV6-6
ASSVVGGLTGELF	TRBJ2-2	TRBV9
ASSFMRVPRFNSPLH	TRBJ1-6	TRBV7-2
ASSQGTVYGYT	TRBJ1-2	TRBV5-4
ASSEAEGTEAF	TRBJ1-1	TRBV25-1
ASSYDSYNEQF	TRBJ2-1	TRBV6-5
ASSKEQVDYEQY	TRBJ2-7	TRBV10-1
ASSLSYMGASGKYEQY	TRBJ2-7	TRBV11-2
ASSIGSGGWYEQY	TRBJ2-7	TRBV19
ASDSTMNTEAF	TRBJ1-1	TRBV28
ASTGSHEQY	TRBJ2-7	TRBV5-6
ASSVAGQDRNTQY	TRBJ2-3	TRBV2
ASNLDRAYNEQF	TRBJ2-1	TRBV5-8
ATSDSSGNTIY	TRBJ1-3	TRBV15
ASSFRGRGGSETQY	TRBJ2-5	TRBV7-6
ASSQDGPSGANVLT	TRBJ2-6	TRBV4-1
ASSSSGATDTQY	TRBJ2-3	TRBV9
AWTYSSYEQY	TRBJ2-7	TRBV30
ASSKVRQGTPLGPQH	TRBJ1-5	TRBV21-1
ASNRGQSNTEAF	TRBJ1-1	TRBV5-1
ASSLNQGYYEQY	TRBJ2-7	TRBV7-2